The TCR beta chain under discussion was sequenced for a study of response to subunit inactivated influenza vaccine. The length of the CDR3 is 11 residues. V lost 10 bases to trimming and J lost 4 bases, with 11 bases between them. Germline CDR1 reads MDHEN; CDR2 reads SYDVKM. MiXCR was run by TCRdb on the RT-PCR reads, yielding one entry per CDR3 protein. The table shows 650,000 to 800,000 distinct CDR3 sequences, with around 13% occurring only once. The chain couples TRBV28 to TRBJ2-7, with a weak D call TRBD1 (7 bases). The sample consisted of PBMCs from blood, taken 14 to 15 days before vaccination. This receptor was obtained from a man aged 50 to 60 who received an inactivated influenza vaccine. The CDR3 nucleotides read TGTGCCACGGAGGGGGCTTACGAGCAGTACTTC. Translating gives CATEGAYEQYF.